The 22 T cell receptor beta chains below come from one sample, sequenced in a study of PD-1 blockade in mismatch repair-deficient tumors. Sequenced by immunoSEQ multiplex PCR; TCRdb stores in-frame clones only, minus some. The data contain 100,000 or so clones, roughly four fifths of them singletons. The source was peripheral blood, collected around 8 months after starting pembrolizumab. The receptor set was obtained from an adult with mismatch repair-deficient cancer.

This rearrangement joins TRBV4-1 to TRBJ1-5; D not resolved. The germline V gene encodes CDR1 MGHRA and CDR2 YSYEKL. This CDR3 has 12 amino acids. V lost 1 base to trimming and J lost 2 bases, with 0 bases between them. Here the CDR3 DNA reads TGCGCCAGCAGCCAAGGCAATCAGCCCCAGCATTTT. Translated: CASSQGNQPQHF.

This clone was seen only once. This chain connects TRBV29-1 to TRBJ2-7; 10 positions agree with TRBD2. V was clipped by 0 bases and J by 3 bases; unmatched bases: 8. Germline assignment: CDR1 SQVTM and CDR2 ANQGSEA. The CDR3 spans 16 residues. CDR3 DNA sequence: TGCAGCGTTGAAGAATTACTCCCTAGCGGGAGCTACGAGCAGTACTTC. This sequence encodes CSVEELLPSGSYEQYF.

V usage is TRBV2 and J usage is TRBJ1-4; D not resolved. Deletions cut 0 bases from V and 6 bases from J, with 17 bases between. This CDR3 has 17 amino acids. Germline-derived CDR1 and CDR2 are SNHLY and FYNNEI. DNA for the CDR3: TGTGCCAGCAGTGAAGCGTTCAGGTACTATGGCTATGAAAAACTGTTTTTT. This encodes CASSEAFRYYGYEKLFF.

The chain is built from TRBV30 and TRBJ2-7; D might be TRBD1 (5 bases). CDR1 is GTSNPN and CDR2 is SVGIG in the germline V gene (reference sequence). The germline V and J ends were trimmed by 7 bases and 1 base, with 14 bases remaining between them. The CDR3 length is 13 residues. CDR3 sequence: CASTWGSSYEQYF. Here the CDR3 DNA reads TGTGCCTCTACTTGGGGCAGTTCCTACGAGCAGTACTTC. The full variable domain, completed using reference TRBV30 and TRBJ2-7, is SQTIHQWPATLVQPVGSPLSLECTVEGTSNPNLYWYRQAAGRGLQLLFYSVGIGQISSEVPQNLSASRPQDRQFILSSKKLLLSDSGFYLCASTWGSSYEQYFGPGTRLTVT.

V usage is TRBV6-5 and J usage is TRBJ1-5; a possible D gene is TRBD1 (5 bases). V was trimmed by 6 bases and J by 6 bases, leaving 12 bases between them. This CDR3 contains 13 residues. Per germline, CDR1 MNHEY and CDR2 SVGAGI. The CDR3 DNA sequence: TGTGCCAGCAGCCCCACTCAGGGTCAGCCCCAGCATTTT. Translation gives CASSPTQGQPQHF.

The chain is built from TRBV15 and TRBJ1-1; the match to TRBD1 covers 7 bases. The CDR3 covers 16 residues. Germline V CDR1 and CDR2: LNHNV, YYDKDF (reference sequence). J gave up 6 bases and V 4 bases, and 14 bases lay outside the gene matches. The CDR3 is CATSKEGGATVAEAFF. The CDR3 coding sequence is TGTGCCACCAGCAAAGAAGGGGGCGCAACGGTCGCTGAAGCTTTCTTT.

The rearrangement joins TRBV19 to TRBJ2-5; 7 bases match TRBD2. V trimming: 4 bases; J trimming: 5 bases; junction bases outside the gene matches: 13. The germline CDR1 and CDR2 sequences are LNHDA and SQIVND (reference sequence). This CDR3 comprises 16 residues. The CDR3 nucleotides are TGTGCCAGTAGTAACCCCGGGACTACCGACGTGGAGACCCAGTACTTC. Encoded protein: CASSNPGTTDVETQYF.

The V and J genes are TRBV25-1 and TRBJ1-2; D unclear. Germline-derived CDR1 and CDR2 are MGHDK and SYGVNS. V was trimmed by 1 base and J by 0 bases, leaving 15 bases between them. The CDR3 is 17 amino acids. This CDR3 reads CASSESGSRIANYGYTF. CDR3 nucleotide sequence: TGTGCCAGCAGTGAATCGGGTTCCAGGATAGCTAACTATGGCTACACCTTC.

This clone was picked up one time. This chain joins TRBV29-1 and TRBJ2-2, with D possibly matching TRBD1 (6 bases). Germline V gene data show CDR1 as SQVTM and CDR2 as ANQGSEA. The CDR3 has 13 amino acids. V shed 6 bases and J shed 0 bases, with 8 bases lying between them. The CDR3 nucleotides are TGCAGCGTGGGGACAACGAACACCGGGGAGCTGTTTTTT. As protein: CSVGTTNTGELFF.

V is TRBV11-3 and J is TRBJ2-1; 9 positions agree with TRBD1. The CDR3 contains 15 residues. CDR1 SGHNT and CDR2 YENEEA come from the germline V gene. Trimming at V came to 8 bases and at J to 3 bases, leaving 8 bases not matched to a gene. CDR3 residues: CASGKRDRVYNEQFF. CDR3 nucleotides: TGTGCCAGCGGCAAGAGGGACAGGGTCTACAATGAGCAGTTCTTC.

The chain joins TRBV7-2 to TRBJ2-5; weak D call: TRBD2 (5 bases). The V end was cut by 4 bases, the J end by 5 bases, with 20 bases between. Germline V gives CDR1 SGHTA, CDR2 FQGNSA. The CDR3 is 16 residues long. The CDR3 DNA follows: TGTGCCAGCAGCTCTTATAGCGCGAGATACCCCGAGACCCAGTACTTC. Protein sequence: CASSSYSARYPETQYF.

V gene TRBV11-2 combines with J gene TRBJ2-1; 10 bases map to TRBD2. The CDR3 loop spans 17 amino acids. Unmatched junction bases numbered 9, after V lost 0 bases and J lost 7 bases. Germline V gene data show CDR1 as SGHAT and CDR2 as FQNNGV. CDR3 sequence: CASSLDRGASGSNEQFF. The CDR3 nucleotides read TGTGCCAGCAGCTTAGATCGTGGGGCTAGCGGGAGTAATGAGCAGTTCTTC.

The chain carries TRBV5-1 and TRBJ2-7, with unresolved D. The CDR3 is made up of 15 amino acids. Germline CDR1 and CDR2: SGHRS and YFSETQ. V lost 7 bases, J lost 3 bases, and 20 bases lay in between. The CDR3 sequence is CASPPVEKDFYEQYF. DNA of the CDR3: TGCGCCAGCCCCCCTGTAGAGAAGGATTTCTACGAGCAGTACTTC.

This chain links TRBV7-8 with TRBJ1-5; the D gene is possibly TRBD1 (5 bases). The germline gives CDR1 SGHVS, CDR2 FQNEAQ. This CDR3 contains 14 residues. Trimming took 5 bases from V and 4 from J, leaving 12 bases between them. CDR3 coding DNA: TGTGCCAGCAGCCCAAGCAGGGCGAATCAGCCCCAGCATTTT. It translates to CASSPSRANQPQHF.

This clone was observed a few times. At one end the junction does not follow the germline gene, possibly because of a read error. CDR3 protein: CASSPDRGNTGELFF. CDR3 nucleotide sequence: TGTGCTAGCAGCCCGGACAGGGGGAACACCGGGGAGCTGTTTTTT. The V and J genes are TRBV7-7 and TRBJ2-2, with 9 positions matching TRBD1. Germline CDR1 reads SSHAT; CDR2 reads FNYEAQ (reference sequence). This CDR3 is 15 amino acids long.

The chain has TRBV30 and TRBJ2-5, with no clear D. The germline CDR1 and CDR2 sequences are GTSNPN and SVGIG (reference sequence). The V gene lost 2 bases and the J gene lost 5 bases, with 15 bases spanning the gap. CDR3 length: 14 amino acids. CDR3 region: CAWSPLGMWETQYF. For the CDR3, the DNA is TGTGCCTGGAGTCCCCTCGGTATGTGGGAGACCCAGTACTTC.

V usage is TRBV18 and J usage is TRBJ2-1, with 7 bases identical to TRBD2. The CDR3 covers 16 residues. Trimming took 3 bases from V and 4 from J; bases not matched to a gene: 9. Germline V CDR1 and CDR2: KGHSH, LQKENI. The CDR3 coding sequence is TGTGCCAGCTCACCTGCGATTAGCGGGCTGTACAATGAGCAGTTCTTC. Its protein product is CASSPAISGLYNEQFF.

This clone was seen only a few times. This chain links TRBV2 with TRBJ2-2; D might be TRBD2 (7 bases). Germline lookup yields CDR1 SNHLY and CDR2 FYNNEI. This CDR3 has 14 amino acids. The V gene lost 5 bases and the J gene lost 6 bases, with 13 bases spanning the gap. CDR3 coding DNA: TGTGCCAGCAGTCGGGGGGCGGGGCCCGGGGAGCTGTTTTTT. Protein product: CASSRGAGPGELFF.

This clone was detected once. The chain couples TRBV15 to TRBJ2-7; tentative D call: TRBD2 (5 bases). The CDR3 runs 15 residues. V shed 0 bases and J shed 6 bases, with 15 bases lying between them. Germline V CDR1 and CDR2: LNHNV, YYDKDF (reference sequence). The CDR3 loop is CATSRDLGVVSEQYF. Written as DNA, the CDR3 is TGTGCCACCAGCAGAGATTTGGGAGTAGTAAGCGAGCAGTACTTC.

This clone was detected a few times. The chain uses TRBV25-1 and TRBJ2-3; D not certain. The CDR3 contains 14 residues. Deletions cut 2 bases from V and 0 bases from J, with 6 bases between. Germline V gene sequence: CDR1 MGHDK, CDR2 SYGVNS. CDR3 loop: CASSEETSTDTQYF. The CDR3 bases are TGTGCCAGCAGTGAAGAGACGAGCACAGATACGCAGTATTTT.

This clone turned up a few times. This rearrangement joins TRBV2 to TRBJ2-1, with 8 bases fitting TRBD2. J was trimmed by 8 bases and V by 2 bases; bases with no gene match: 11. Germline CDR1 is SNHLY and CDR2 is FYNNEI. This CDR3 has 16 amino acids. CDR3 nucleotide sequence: TGTGCCAGCAGTGAAAGCTTGGCTAGCGGGTGGGATGAGCAGTTCTTC. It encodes CASSESLASGWDEQFF.

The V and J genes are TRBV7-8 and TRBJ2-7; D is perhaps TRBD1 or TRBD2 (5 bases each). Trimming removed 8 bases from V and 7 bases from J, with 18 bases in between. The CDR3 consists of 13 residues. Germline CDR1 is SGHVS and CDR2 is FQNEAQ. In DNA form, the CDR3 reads TGTGCCAGCGGCAGTGGGGCGACGGGAGAGCAGTACTTC. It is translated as CASGSGATGEQYF.